This TCR beta chain was recorded in a study of blood T cell repertoires in COVID-19. CDR3 length equals 14 residues. Trimming pared 6 bases from V and 0 bases from J, leaving 11 bases between. Germline V gene lookup returns CDR1 LGHDT and CDR2 YNNKEL (reference sequence). Profiling relied on immunoSEQ multiplex PCR, and the TCRdb table lists in-frame clones only, not all of them. The sample records about 110,000 clones, about 64% being singletons. Sequences were obtained from peripheral blood. The J gene is TRBJ1-1, the V gene TRBV3-1 (or the pseudogene TRBV3-2), with D hard to call. This clonotype was sampled from a human donor with acute or convalescent COVID-19. The donor label of this sample is uncertain. DNA for the CDR3: TGTGCCAGCAGATCAGGCCTTATGAACACTGAAGCTTTCTTT. This encodes CASRSGLMNTEAFF.